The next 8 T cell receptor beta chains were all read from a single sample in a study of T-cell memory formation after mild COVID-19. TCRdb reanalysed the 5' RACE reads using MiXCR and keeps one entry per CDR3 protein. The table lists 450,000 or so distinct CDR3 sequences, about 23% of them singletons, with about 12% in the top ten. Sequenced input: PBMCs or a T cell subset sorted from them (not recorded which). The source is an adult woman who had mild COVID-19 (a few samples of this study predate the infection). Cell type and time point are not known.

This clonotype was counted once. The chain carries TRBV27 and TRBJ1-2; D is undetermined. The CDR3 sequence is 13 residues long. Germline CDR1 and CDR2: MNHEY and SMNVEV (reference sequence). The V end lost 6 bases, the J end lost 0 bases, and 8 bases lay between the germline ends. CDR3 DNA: TGTGCCAGCAGACTTGGTGCTAACTATGGCTACACCTTC. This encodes CASRLGANYGYTF.

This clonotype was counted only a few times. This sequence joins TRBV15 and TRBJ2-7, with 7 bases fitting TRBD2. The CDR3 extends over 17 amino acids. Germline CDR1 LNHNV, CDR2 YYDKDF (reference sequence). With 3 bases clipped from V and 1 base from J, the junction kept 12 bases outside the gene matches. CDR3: CATSSAKIGGGSYEQYF. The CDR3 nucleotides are TGTGCCACCAGCAGCGCGAAAATAGGCGGGGGTTCCTACGAGCAGTACTTC.

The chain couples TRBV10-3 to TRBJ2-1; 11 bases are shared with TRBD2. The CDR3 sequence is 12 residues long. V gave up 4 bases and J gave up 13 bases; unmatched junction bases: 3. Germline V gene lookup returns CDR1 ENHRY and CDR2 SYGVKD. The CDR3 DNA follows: TGTGCCATCAGTGGGGGACTAGCGGACCAGTTCTTC. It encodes CAISGGLADQFF.

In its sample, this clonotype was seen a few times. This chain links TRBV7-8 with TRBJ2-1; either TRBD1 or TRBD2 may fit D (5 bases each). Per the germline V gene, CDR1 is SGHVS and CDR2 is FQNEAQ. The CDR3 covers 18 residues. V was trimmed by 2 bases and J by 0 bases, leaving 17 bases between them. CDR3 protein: CASSLREGTGRSYNEQFF. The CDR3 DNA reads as TGTGCCAGCAGCTTAAGAGAAGGAACGGGACGCTCCTACAATGAGCAGTTCTTC.

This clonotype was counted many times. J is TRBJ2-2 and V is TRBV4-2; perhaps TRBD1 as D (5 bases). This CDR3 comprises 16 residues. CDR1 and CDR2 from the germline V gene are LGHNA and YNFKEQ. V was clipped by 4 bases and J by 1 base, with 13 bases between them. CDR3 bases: TGTGCCAGCAGCCCGCAAGGGGCGGAGAACACCGGGGAGCTGTTTTTT. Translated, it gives CASSPQGAENTGELFF.

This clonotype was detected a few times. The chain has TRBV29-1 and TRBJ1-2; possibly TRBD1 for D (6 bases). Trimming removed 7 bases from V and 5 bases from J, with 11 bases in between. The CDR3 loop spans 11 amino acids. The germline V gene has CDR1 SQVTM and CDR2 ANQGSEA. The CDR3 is CSAPGVYGYTF. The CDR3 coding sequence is TGCAGCGCCCCAGGGGTTTATGGCTACACCTTC.

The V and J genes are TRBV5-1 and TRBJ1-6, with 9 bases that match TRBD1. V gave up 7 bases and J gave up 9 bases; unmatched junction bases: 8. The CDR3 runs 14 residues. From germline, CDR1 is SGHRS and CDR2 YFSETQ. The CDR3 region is CASGPGQGFSPLHF. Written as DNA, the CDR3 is TGCGCCAGCGGTCCGGGACAGGGTTTTTCACCCCTCCACTTT.

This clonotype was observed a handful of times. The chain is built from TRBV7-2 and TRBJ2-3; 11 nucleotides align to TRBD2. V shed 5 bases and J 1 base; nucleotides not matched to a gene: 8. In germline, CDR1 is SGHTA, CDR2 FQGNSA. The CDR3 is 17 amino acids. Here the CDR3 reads CASSAGGSGRGTDTQYF. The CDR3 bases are TGTGCCAGCAGCGCTGGGGGTAGCGGGAGGGGCACAGATACGCAGTATTTT.